This T cell receptor beta chain comes out of a study of shared clonotypes between healthy human individuals. Sequenced by immunoSEQ multiplex PCR; TCRdb stores in-frame clones only, minus some. This table has roughly 650,000 clones, approximately 97% appearing once. Sequencing was carried out using naive CD4+ T cells sorted from blood. Subset given: CD45RA+ positively selected. The receptor was isolated from a woman in her twenties or thirties in good health.

CDR3 DNA sequence: TGTGCCAGCAGTGTGAACCCTGACATTCAGTACTTC. This translates into CASSVNPDIQYF. V is TRBV2 and J is TRBJ2-4; D ambiguous. The V end was cut by 4 bases, the J end by 8 bases, with 9 bases between. Germline-derived CDR1 and CDR2 are SNHLY and FYNNEI. The CDR3 is made up of 12 amino acids.